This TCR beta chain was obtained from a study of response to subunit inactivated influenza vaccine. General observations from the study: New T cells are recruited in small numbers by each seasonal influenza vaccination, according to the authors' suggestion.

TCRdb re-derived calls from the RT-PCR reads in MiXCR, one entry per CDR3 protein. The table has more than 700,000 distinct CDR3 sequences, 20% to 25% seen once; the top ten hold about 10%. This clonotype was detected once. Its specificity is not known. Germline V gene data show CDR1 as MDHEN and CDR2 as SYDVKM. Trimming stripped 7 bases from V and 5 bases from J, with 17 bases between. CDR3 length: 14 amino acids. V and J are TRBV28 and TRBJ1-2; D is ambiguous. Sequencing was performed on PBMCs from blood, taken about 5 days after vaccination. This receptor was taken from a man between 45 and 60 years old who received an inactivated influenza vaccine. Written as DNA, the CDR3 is TGTGCCAGCAATCCCCCCGGACGAGGATATGGCTACACCTTC. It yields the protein CASNPPGRGYGYTF.